This T cell receptor beta chain was found in a study of T cells after yellow fever vaccination. In TCRdb, the 5' RACE reads were re-called with MiXCR into one record per CDR3 protein. In the table there are fewer than 650,000 distinct CDR3 sequences, 21% of which are singletons. This CDR3 spans 15 amino acids. V was clipped by 3 bases and J by 5 bases; unmatched bases: 9. Germline V CDR1 and CDR2: DFQATT, SNEGSKA (reference sequence). This clonotype has only one observation. The sample in question was PBMCs, obtained approximately 22 days after the first yellow fever vaccination. This TCR derives from a man aged 18-30 years who received the YFV17D yellow fever vaccine. V is TRBV20-1 and J is TRBJ1-2, with 10 bases that match TRBD1. CDR3 nucleotide sequence: TGCAGTGCTAGTGCTGGGACAGGGGACCTGTATGGCTACACCTTC. This codes for CSASAGTGDLYGYTF.